This TCR beta chain came from a study of regulatory T cells in long-lasting Graves disease. Study information: Persistent Graves' disease required over 5 years of antithyroid drugs and positive TSH receptor antibodies.

Findings and caveats of the study: Among samples with persistent disease, TRBV28, TRBJ1-2 and TRBJ2-5 were favored. Peripheral blood alone, not thyroid tissue, underwent study.

iRepertoire HTBI primers and Arm-PCR of CDR3 regions built TCR beta libraries. TCRdb re-derived calls from the multiplex PCR reads in MiXCR, one entry per CDR3 protein. The sample includes hundreds of thousands of distinct CDR3 sequences, 20% to 25% of them seen just once. Sample time point: persistent/refractory GD, antithyroid drugs over 5 years with positive TRAb. From RNA extracted from PBMCs, the TCR library was made. One endocrinology department in Xi'an, China, was where patients came from. This clonotype was detected many times. Antigen: not known. The CDR3 has 16 residues. From germline, CDR1 is LNHNV and CDR2 YYDKDF (reference sequence). Trimming took 0 bases from V and 3 from J; bases not matched to a gene: 4.

This sequence was found in a female donor with Graves disease. This rearrangement joins TRBV15 to TRBJ2-5; 10 bases are a match to TRBD2. The sequences come from peripheral blood mononuclear cells (PBMCs), collected when the disease was refractory, from a patient treated with antithyroid drugs. CDR3 bases: TGTGCCACCAGCAGAGACCGGACTAGCGGAGAAGAGACCCAGTACTTC. This gives the protein CATSRDRTSGEETQYF.